This T cell receptor (beta chain) is drawn from a study of T cells in Graves' hyperthyroidism and ophthalmopathy. Study results and caveats: Most clonotypes expanded in thyroid above 0.001 were likewise present in blood.

It was RNA transcripts that yielded the amplified TCR beta CDR3 regions. TCR CDR3 underwent first-round RT-PCR with the HTBI primer set. TCRdb processed the multiplex PCR reads anew with MiXCR; each CDR3 protein has one entry. The sample records 300,000 to 450,000 distinct CDR3 sequences, just under 15% being singletons. V gave up 0 bases and J gave up 9 bases; unmatched junction bases: 10. CDR1 is SGDLS and CDR2 is YYNGEE in the germline V gene. This CDR3 contains 15 residues. This clonotype was counted many times. Its antigen remains unidentified. Graves' hyperthyroidism qualified as stable when ophthalmopathy did not progress within 18 months. Newly diagnosed hyperthyroidism patients aged 18 to 65 years had disease lasting under 2 months. Lactation, pregnancy, other autoimmune disease or uncontrolled infection excluded patients.

The specimen was blood. The receptor comes from a woman in her thirties with Graves' hyperthyroidism. The chain couples TRBV9 to TRBJ2-3; the match to TRBD2 covers 7 bases. CDR3 in DNA: TGTGCCAGCAGCGTAGTGCCTAGCCGGGGGGAAACGCAGTATTTT. It is translated as CASSVVPSRGETQYF.